These 22 T cell receptor beta chains originate from one sample sequenced in a study of T cells after yellow fever vaccination. TCRdb re-analysed the 5' RACE reads in MiXCR, keeping a single row per CDR3 protein. This repertoire shows 500,000 to 650,000 distinct CDR3 sequences, about 12% found once; its top ten account for 14% to 15%. The sequences come from PBMCs, collected on the day of the yellow fever booster vaccination. These receptors came from a man aged 25 to 45 who received the YFV17D yellow fever vaccine.

This clonotype was seen only once. The rearrangement links TRBV18 to TRBJ2-1; no definite D call. Germline CDR1 and CDR2: KGHSH and LQKENI. Trimming took 2 bases from V and 10 from J, leaving 12 bases between them. The CDR3 is made up of 13 amino acids. The DNA of the CDR3 is TGTGCCAGCTCACCAAAAGTTCCGGTGGAGCAGTTCTTC. This codes for CASSPKVPVEQFF. Together with reference TRBV18 and TRBJ2-1, the CDR3 gives the full variable domain: NAGVMQNPRHLVRRRGQEARLRCSPMKGHSHVYWYRQLPEEGLKFMVYLQKENIIDESGMPKERFSAEFPKEGPSILRIQQVVRGDSAAYFCASSPKVPVEQFFGPGTRLTVL.

In regard to this clonotype: Relative to the germline gene, one junction end is altered; a read error may explain this. The genes are TRBV3-1 and TRBJ2-3; D is possibly TRBD1 (6 bases). In germline, CDR1 is LGHDT, CDR2 YNNKEL (reference sequence). This CDR3 has 15 residues. CDR3 nucleotide sequence: TGTGACAGCAGCCAACTCTCACAGGGTATGAATACGCAGTATTTT. This encodes CDSSQLSQGMNTQYF.

In its sample, this clonotype was seen a few times. DNA for the CDR3: TGTGCCAGCAGCCCGACAAAGAACACCGGGGAGCTGTTTTTT. This gives the protein CASSPTKNTGELFF. This rearrangement joins TRBV6-1 to TRBJ2-2, with D unresolved. V shed 6 bases and J shed 1 base, with 9 bases lying between them. Germline V gene data show CDR1 as MNHNS and CDR2 as SASEGT. The CDR3 runs to 14 residues.

This clonotype turned up a few times. The rearrangement uses TRBV6-2 or TRBV6-3 and TRBJ2-1; no definite D call. Trimming shortened V by 5 bases and J by 12 bases, and 20 bases separated the two germline ends. From germline, CDR1 is MNHEY and CDR2 SVGEGT. The length of the CDR3 is 14 residues. DNA for the CDR3: TGTGCCAGCAGTGGGTACAGTCTGATACGAACGCAGTTCTTC. It is translated as CASSGYSLIRTQFF.

The sample holds a few counts of this clonotype. CDR3 region: CATSARQGLTDTQYF. CDR3 bases: TGTGCCACCAGTGCCCGACAGGGTTTAACAGATACGCAGTATTTT. The chain joins TRBV24-1 to TRBJ2-3; 7 bases agree with TRBD1. The germline gives CDR1 KGHDR, CDR2 SFDVKD. CDR3 length: 15 residues. Germline trimming cut 5 bases from V and 3 bases from J; bases unmatched to any gene: 7.

This clonotype was seen repeatedly, ten times or more. J is TRBJ2-4 and V is TRBV29-1; unclear D gene. The CDR3 contains 14 residues. Germline lookup yields CDR1 SQVTM and CDR2 ANQGSEA. The V and J ends lost 4 bases and 1 base respectively, with 11 bases between them. CDR3 sequence reads: CSVVPDGAKNIQYF. CDR3 nucleotide sequence: TGCAGCGTTGTACCCGACGGGGCCAAAAACATTCAGTACTTC.

The chain joins TRBV7-2 to TRBJ2-7; 9 nucleotides match TRBD2. With 5 bases clipped from V and 5 bases from J, the junction kept 7 bases outside the gene matches. CDR1 and CDR2 (germline): SGHTA, FQGNSA. The CDR3 has 14 residues. The chain's CDR3 is CASSLGTSINEQYF. CDR3 nucleotides: TGTGCCAGCAGCCTCGGGACTAGCATCAACGAGCAGTACTTC.

The chain joins TRBV5-1 to TRBJ1-2, with 9 nucleotides matching TRBD1. Per germline, CDR1 SGHRS and CDR2 YFSETQ. The junction had 13 bases not matched to a gene; V was cut back by 0 bases and J by 4 bases. There are 18 residues in the CDR3. CDR3 region: CASSLVSGQGWRPYGYTF. The CDR3 DNA reads TGCGCCAGCAGCTTGGTATCGGGACAGGGCTGGAGACCCTATGGCTACACCTTC. The full variable domain, with the rest looked up from reference TRBV5-1 and TRBJ1-2, is KAGVTQTPRYLIKTRGQQVTLSCSPISGHRSVSWYQQTPGQGLQFLFEYFSETQRNKGNFPGRFSGRQFSNSRSEMNVSTLELGDSALYLCASSLVSGQGWRPYGYTFGSGTRLTVV.

The chain carries TRBV28 and TRBJ2-1; TRBD2 matches at 12 bases. The CDR3 runs 14 residues. Per the germline V gene, CDR1 is MDHEN and CDR2 is SYDVKM. J lost 9 bases, V lost 5 bases, and 5 bases had no gene match. The CDR3 DNA sequence: TGTGCCAGCAGTCTAGCGGGAGGGCCGGCTGAGCAGTTCTTC. Residues: CASSLAGGPAEQFF.

This clonotype was detected a few times. The rearrangement joins TRBV20-1 to TRBJ2-7; 7 nucleotides match TRBD2. Per germline, CDR1 DFQATT and CDR2 SNEGSKA (reference sequence). This CDR3 is built from 13 residues. V dropped 5 bases and J dropped 6; count of bases not matched to a gene: 10. For the CDR3, the DNA is TGCAGTGCTGAACTAGCGTTTCCTTTCGAGCAGTACTTC. As protein: CSAELAFPFEQYF.

The chain joins TRBV7-9 to TRBJ2-3; D gene ambiguous. This CDR3 has 10 residues. Trimming stripped 5 bases from V and 5 bases from J, with 2 bases between. The germline V gene has CDR1 SEHNR and CDR2 FQNEAQ (reference sequence). Written as DNA, the CDR3 is TGTGCCAGCAGCGTAGATACGCAGTATTTT. It yields the protein CASSVDTQYF.

This clonotype showed up just a few times. The V call is TRBV10-3, the J call TRBJ2-3; D is unresolved. Trimming took 3 bases from V and 0 from J, leaving 10 bases between them. There are 15 residues in the CDR3. CDR1 ENHRY and CDR2 SYGVKD come from the germline V gene. CDR3: CAISDPTASTDTQYF. CDR3 in DNA: TGTGCCATCAGTGATCCTACTGCTAGCACAGATACGCAGTATTTT.

This clonotype was counted a few times. The chain employs TRBV6-1 and TRBJ2-3; 13 positions match TRBD2. This CDR3 has 19 residues. The V and J ends lost 4 bases and 1 base, in that order; junction bases with no gene match: 11. Germline V gene lookup returns CDR1 MNHNS and CDR2 SASEGT. The chain's CDR3 is CASSGMGLAGTLGTDTQYF. Written as DNA, the CDR3 is TGTGCCAGCAGTGGGATGGGACTAGCGGGAACCCTTGGCACAGATACGCAGTATTTT.

The rearrangement joins TRBV7-2 to TRBJ1-1, with D tentatively TRBD1 (5 bases). Looked up from germline, CDR1 is SGHTA and CDR2 is FQGNSA. The CDR3 consists of 15 residues. V lost 5 bases and J lost 1, with 14 bases in between. As DNA, the CDR3 is TGTGCCAGCAGCCTGCTGGGGCTGACGAACACTGAAGCTTTCTTT. Amino acid sequence: CASSLLGLTNTEAFF.

There are a few counts of this clonotype. V gene TRBV20-1 combines with J gene TRBJ2-7; TRBD2 aligns across 9 bases. The V gene end was trimmed by 6 bases and the J gene end by 3 bases; junction bases not matched to a gene: 12. CDR1 is DFQATT, CDR2 SNEGSKA, per germline (reference sequence). The CDR3 covers 15 residues. CDR3 amino acids: CSAPLALAGYYEQYF. CDR3 nucleotide sequence: TGCAGTGCCCCCTTGGCCCTAGCGGGGTACTACGAGCAGTACTTC.

V gene TRBV28 combines with J gene TRBJ2-2; 10 nucleotides match TRBD1. This CDR3 has 16 residues. CDR1 is MDHEN, CDR2 SYDVKM, per germline. Trimming cost V 5 bases and J 5 bases; bases outside gene matches: 8. CDR3 sequence (DNA): TGTGCCAGCAGTCCCTGGACAGGGGGAGTGACCGGGGAGCTGTTTTTT. It encodes CASSPWTGGVTGELFF.

The rearrangement joins TRBV18 to TRBJ2-7, with D tentatively TRBD1 (6 bases). The germline CDR1 and CDR2 sequences are KGHSH and LQKENI. The V end lost 5 bases, the J end lost 4 bases, and 12 bases lay between the germline ends. The CDR3 runs to 13 residues. CDR3 coding DNA: TGTGCCAGCTCATCCGACAGGCGATACGAGCAGTACTTC. It is translated as CASSSDRRYEQYF.

At least ten counts were recorded for this clonotype. The chain links TRBV18 to TRBJ2-3; D is uncertain. Germline CDR1 reads KGHSH; CDR2 reads LQKENI. The CDR3 length is 14 residues. With 8 bases removed from V and 0 bases from J, the gap between germline ends came to 12 bases. CDR3 sequence: CASRDDSSTDTQYF. Here the CDR3 DNA reads TGTGCCAGCCGCGACGATTCTAGCACAGATACGCAGTATTTT.

This clonotype came up a few times. The V gene is TRBV20-1, the J gene TRBJ1-1; D ambiguous. Germline V gene lookup returns CDR1 DFQATT and CDR2 SNEGSKA (reference sequence). Trimming removed 1 base from V and 0 bases from J, with 15 bases in between. The CDR3 totals 16 residues. The CDR3 bases are TGCAGTGCTAGAGGGTCGACGAGCTACATGAACACTGAAGCTTTCTTT. Translating gives CSARGSTSYMNTEAFF.

The table lists this clonotype with many counts. V is TRBV10-3 and J is TRBJ2-2, with 10 positions matching TRBD2. Germline CDR1 reads ENHRY; CDR2 reads SYGVKD. The CDR3 consists of 16 residues. The trim removed 6 bases at V and 3 bases at J, leaving 7 bases unmatched. CDR3 in DNA: TGTGCCATCAGCCCTCGACTAGCGGGTGACACCGGGGAGCTGTTTTTT. This translates into CAISPRLAGDTGELFF.

The rearrangement links TRBV20-1 to TRBJ1-4; D perhaps matches TRBD1 (6 bases). The germline CDR1 and CDR2 sequences are DFQATT and SNEGSKA (reference sequence). Trimming took off 5 bases at V and 0 bases at J, with 16 bases between the two ends. CDR3 size: 16 residues. CDR3 bases: TGCAGTGCTCCAGGACAGTCTGCGGCAACTAATGAAAAACTGTTTTTT. It is translated as CSAPGQSAATNEKLFF.

The V call is TRBV7-9, the J call TRBJ2-1; weak D call: TRBD2 (5 bases). The CDR3 spans 13 residues. Germline V gives CDR1 SEHNR, CDR2 FQNEAQ (reference sequence). Deletions cut 5 bases from V and 10 bases from J, with 15 bases between. The CDR3 region is CASSPWTVMEQFF. The CDR3 nucleotides are TGTGCCAGCAGCCCATGGACTGTAATGGAGCAGTTCTTC.